This is a list of T cell receptor beta chains from one sample in a study of OX40 agonist ivuxolimab in advanced cancers. Data came from immunoSEQ multiplex PCR; TCRdb stores just in-frame clones and leaves some out. The sample carries roughly 22,000 clones, about 86% recorded once. Sequencing used CD4+ or CD8+ T cells sorted from blood, obtained in a trial of the OX40 agonist ivuxolimab. These receptors were obtained from an adult with an advanced solid tumor such as melanoma, head and neck, liver or kidney cancer. The CDR3 runs from the conserved cysteine through the conserved F or W. A D gene is named only where the DNA matches it firmly. Clone size is given for some rows only: seen once, a few or many times, or a class if the clone is expanded.

V gene	J gene	D gene	clone size	CDR3 protein	CDR3 DNA
TRBV28	TRBJ1-5	-	-	CASSFRAGKGQPQHF	TGTGCCAGCAGTTTTAGGGCAGGGAAGGGACAGCCCCAGCATTTT
TRBV6-4	TRBJ2-2	TRBD1	-	CASSPGTDLGGELFF	TGTGCCAGCAGTCCCGGGACAGACCTCGGCGGGGAGCTGTTTTTT
TRBV29-1	TRBJ2-7	TRBD1	-	CSAAGTGFHEQYF	TGCAGCGCCGCCGGGACAGGGTTTCACGAGCAGTACTTC
TRBV27	TRBJ2-7	-	medium-sized	CASSYQGLTRKQYF	TGTGCCAGCAGCTACCAGGGACTTACGAGGAAGCAGTACTTC
TRBV11-2	TRBJ2-7	TRBD2	few	CASSYVGRGFPYEQYF	TGTGCCAGCAGCTATGTCGGGAGGGGATTCCCCTACGAGCAGTACTTC
TRBV6-1	TRBJ1-1	-	-	CASTRGENTEAFF	TGTGCCAGCACGAGGGGGGAGAACACTGAAGCTTTCTTT
TRBV2	TRBJ1-6	-	-	CASRQIDPNSPLHF	TGTGCCAGCAGACAGATTGACCCCAATTCACCCCTCCACTTT
TRBV11-1	TRBJ2-1	-	-	CASSPRSQGAPGGEQFF	TGTGCCAGCAGCCCCCGTAGTCAGGGGGCGCCGGGGGGTGAGCAGTTCTTC
TRBV19	TRBJ1-2	-	-	CASRQGLYGYTF	TGTGCCAGTAGGCAGGGTCTATATGGCTACACCTTC
TRBV5-1	TRBJ2-7	-	-	CASSLDALARGGNEQYF	TGCGCCAGCAGCTTGGACGCGCTGGCCAGGGGAGGAAACGAGCAGTACTTC
TRBV2	TRBJ1-2	-	few	CASSVTARTNYGYTF	TGTGCCAGCAGTGTAACGGCCAGAACGAACTATGGCTACACCTTC
TRBV28	TRBJ2-7	-	-	CASSLLASSYEQYF	TGTGCCAGCAGTTTACTAGCGAGCTCCTACGAGCAGTACTTC